This T cell receptor beta chain came from a study of T cell changes during pregnancy in multiple sclerosis. This table comes from immunoSEQ multiplex PCR, and its TCRdb copy is limited to in-frame clones, with some not included. The table has 90,000 to 95,000 clones, approximately 95% seen once. V shed 6 bases and J shed 10 bases, with 19 bases lying between them. This CDR3 is 13 amino acids long. Germline V gene sequence: CDR1 SGHRS, CDR2 YFSETQ. The clonotype comes from a female donor with multiple sclerosis, enrolled in a pregnancy study. This chain connects TRBV5-1 to TRBJ1-1; D remains ambiguous. The sequencing used peripheral blood, collected in the first trimester of pregnancy. DNA for the CDR3: TGCGCCAGCACCTTTGGGTCGGAGGACCGAGCTTTCTTT. It codes for CASTFGSEDRAFF.